This T cell receptor beta chain stems from a study of blood T cell repertoires in COVID-19. Overall study: Sites in the United States, Italy and Spain provided acute and convalescent COVID-19 samples. Nucleic acid was either cDNA or gDNA, and it came from T cells, B-cell-depleted T cells, or PBMCs.

Authors' methods: Reference gene primer amplification yielded estimated nucleated cell counts. The assay was immunoSEQ multiplex PCR, and TCRdb's table has in-frame clones only and misses some. That table is the source of V, J and clone size, and D and trimming were worked out from the DNA. The top ten hold about 2.7% of the sample, which has 110,000 or so clones, around 85% seen once. V lost 10 bases to trimming and J lost 0 bases, with 19 bases between them. This CDR3 is 17 amino acids long. Germline assignment: CDR1 SNHLY and CDR2 FYNNEI. The genes are TRBV2 and TRBJ1-6; D unresolved. The sample taken for sequencing was peripheral blood. This sequence was found in a man between 50 and 59 years old with acute or convalescent COVID-19. CDR3 amino acids: CATWPGSLSSYNSPLHF. CDR3 bases: TGTGCCACTTGGCCAGGCTCCCTTAGCTCCTATAATTCACCCCTCCACTTT.